This TCR beta chain was identified in a study of blood T cell repertoires in COVID-19. About the study: Samples taken during acute and convalescent COVID-19 were collected in the United States, Italy and Spain. PBMCs, B-cell-depleted T cells, or T cells provided the cDNA or gDNA that made up the material.

Authors' data handling: Amplification of reference gene primers was used by the study to estimate nucleated cell counts. The table came from immunoSEQ multiplex PCR; TCRdb's copy has only in-frame clones and leaves some out. D and trimming were read from the DNA, whereas the V and J calls and clone size are those reported in that table. Of more than 85,000 clones detected, roughly 80% appear once; the ten largest clones hold around a sixth. The sample consisted of peripheral blood. This receptor was taken from a woman in her sixties or seventies with acute or convalescent COVID-19.

The CDR3 DNA follows: TGTGCCACCATGGATAACTCGGGGTCCTACGAGCAGTACTTC. Protein product: CATMDNSGSYEQYF. J is TRBJ2-7 and V is TRBV15; tentative D call: TRBD2 (5 bases). Trimming pared 7 bases from V and 1 base from J, leaving 14 bases between. CDR3 length equals 14 residues. Germline V gene data show CDR1 as LNHNV and CDR2 as YYDKDF (reference sequence). Supplemented by reference TRBV15 and TRBJ2-7, the full variable domain reads DAMVIQNPRYQVTQFGKPVTLSCSQTLNHNVMYWYQQKSSQAPKLLFHYYDKDFNNEADTPDNFQSRRPNTSFCFLDIRSPGLGDTAMYLCATMDNSGSYEQYFGPGTRLTVT.